A selection of T cell receptor beta chains follows, all from one sample in a study of OX40 agonist ivuxolimab in advanced cancers. The table came from immunoSEQ multiplex PCR; TCRdb's copy has only in-frame clones and leaves some out. The table lists some 20,000 clones, around 90% of them singletons, with over 50% in the top ten. This specimen was CD4+ or CD8+ T cells sorted from blood, taken in a trial of the OX40 agonist ivuxolimab. These receptors originate from an adult with an advanced solid tumor such as melanoma, head and neck, liver or kidney cancer. CDR3s include the opening cysteine and the closing phenylalanine or tryptophan. The order of the fields is clone size, J gene, V gene, D gene, CDR3 protein, CDR3 DNA. The D gene is left open where the match is weak. A row's size may be missing; if present it is once, few, many or a size class.

>-|TRBJ1-1|TRBV7-2|-
CASSLFGEQNTEAFF
TGTGCCAGCAGCTTATTTGGGGAACAGAACACTGAAGCTTTCTTT
>-|TRBJ1-1|TRBV19|-
CASRGIESNTEAFF
TGTGCCAGTAGGGGGATCGAGTCGAACACTGAAGCTTTCTTT
>-|TRBJ1-5|TRBV6-5|-
CASSSSNLQPQHF
TGTGCCAGCAGTTCATCAAACCTACAGCCCCAGCATTTT
>-|TRBJ2-7|TRBV7-9|-
CASSSGIAAYEQYF
TGTGCCAGCAGCTCCGGGATAGCGGCCTACGAGCAGTACTTC
>once|TRBJ2-7|TRBV5-8|-
CASSTLRDKGF
TGTGCCAGCAGCACTCTCCGGGACAAGGGCTTC
>-|TRBJ2-3|TRBV27|-
CASSLIEDSNTQYF
TGTGCCAGCAGTCTCATAGAAGACAGCAATACGCAGTATTTT
>-|TRBJ2-3|TRBV7-8|TRBD2
CASSVLAGGPGDTQYF
TGTGCCAGCAGCGTACTAGCGGGGGGGCCGGGAGATACGCAGTATTTT
>-|TRBJ2-7|TRBV27|TRBD1
CASSATGGFVGEQYF
TGTGCCAGCAGTGCGACAGGGGGGTTTGTGGGCGAGCAGTACTTC
>-|TRBJ2-5|TRBV6-1|TRBD1
CASRDRYQETQYF
TGTGCCAGCAGGGACAGGTACCAAGAGACCCAGTACTTC
>-|TRBJ1-2|TRBV11-2|-
CASSLDLTAASFYGYTF
TGTGCCAGCAGCTTAGATCTTACGGCAGCCTCCTTCTATGGCTACACCTTC
>-|TRBJ1-3|TRBV27|-
CASSETFSGNTIYF
TGTGCCAGCAGTGAAACATTCTCTGGAAACACCATATATTTT
>-|TRBJ2-1|TRBV5-4|TRBD2
CASSQDGPSGGPDEQFF
TGTGCCAGCAGCCAAGATGGGCCTAGCGGGGGCCCCGATGAGCAGTTCTTC
>few|TRBJ2-7|TRBV7-9|TRBD1
CASSPRVGTGTYEQYF
TGTGCCAGCAGCCCGCGGGTGGGGACAGGGACCTACGAGCAGTACTTC
>-|TRBJ2-7|TRBV5-1|TRBD2
CASSLAVAGGYYEQYF
TGCGCCAGCAGCTTGGCCGTAGCGGGGGGATACTACGAGCAGTACTTC
>-|TRBJ2-1|TRBV5-1|TRBD2
CASRLAGGPYYNEQFF
TGCGCCAGCAGGTTAGCGGGGGGCCCGTATTACAATGAGCAGTTCTTC
>-|TRBJ1-2|TRBV7-6|TRBD1
CASSSMTGDYGYTF
TGTGCCAGCAGCTCGATGACAGGGGATTATGGCTACACCTTC
>-|TRBJ2-1|TRBV27|-
CASSFAGPSSYNEQFF
TGTGCCAGCAGTTTTGCTGGACCCAGCTCCTACAATGAGCAGTTCTTC
>-|TRBJ1-6|TRBV19|-
CASSSGQSLGSPLHF
TGTGCCAGTAGTTCTGGACAGTCTCTGGGTTCACCCCTCCACTTT
>once|TRBJ2-7|TRBV19|-
CASSPRDSTYEQYF
TGTGCCAGTAGTCCGCGGGACTCCACCTACGAGCAGTACTTC
>-|TRBJ2-7|TRBV27|-
CASSPPGLTYEQYF
TGTGCCAGCAGTCCGCCAGGATTAACCTACGAGCAGTACTTC
>-|TRBJ1-6|TRBV27|-
CASSSTTGLGSYNSPLHF
TGTGCCAGCAGTTCTACCACGGGCCTCGGCTCCTATAATTCACCCCTCCACTTT
>-|TRBJ2-3|TRBV4-1|TRBD1
CASSQVGQGKSTDTQYF
TGCGCCAGCAGCCAGGTCGGACAGGGAAAGAGCACAGATACGCAGTATTTT
>-|TRBJ2-3|TRBV7-9|TRBD2
CASRMKTGLERDTQYF
TGTGCCAGCAGAATGAAAACGGGACTAGAACGAGATACGCAGTATTTT
>-|TRBJ1-6|TRBV30|-
CAWSHLRPYNSPLHF
TGTGCCTGGAGCCATCTTCGGCCCTATAATTCACCCCTCCACTTT
>-|TRBJ2-5|TRBV4-1|-
CASSHGGGTDRLGETQYF
TGCGCCAGCAGCCATGGAGGGGGGACGGACAGGCTCGGAGAGACCCAGTACTTC
>-|TRBJ2-7|TRBV5-1|-
CASSPDSGGYYEQYF
TGCGCCAGCAGCCCTGACTCTGGGGGGTACTACGAGCAGTACTTC
>-|TRBJ1-1|TRBV7-6|-
CASSPVAESLNTEAFF
TGTGCCAGCAGCCCCGTCGCGGAGAGCCTGAACACTGAAGCTTTCTTT
>-|TRBJ1-5|TRBV10-2|-
CASSEARNSNQPQHF
TGCGCCAGCAGTGAGGCCAGGAATAGCAATCAGCCCCAGCATTTT
>-|TRBJ2-2|TRBV7-8|-
CASSSLRGNTGELFF
TGTGCCAGCAGCAGTCTTCGGGGGAACACCGGGGAGCTGTTTTTT
>-|TRBJ2-1|TRBV2|TRBD2
CASSFSGGAYNEQFF
TGTGCCAGCAGCTTTAGCGGGGGGGCCTACAATGAGCAGTTCTTC
>-|TRBJ2-7|TRBV7-9|TRBD1
CASSPPGTGASYEQYF
TGTGCCAGCAGCCCCCCTGGGACAGGGGCCTCCTACGAGCAGTACTTC
>-|TRBJ1-2|TRBV7-9|-
CASSLGAELFYGYTF
TGTGCCAGCAGCTTAGGGGCAGAACTATTCTATGGCTACACCTTC
>-|TRBJ2-7|TRBV11-2|-
CASSLGGAGEQYF
TGTGCCAGCAGCTTAGGAGGGGCAGGCGAGCAGTACTTC
>-|TRBJ1-1|TRBV5-1|-
CASSLRLGSNTEAFF
TGCGCCAGCAGCCTTAGGTTAGGATCGAACACTGAAGCTTTCTTT
>-|TRBJ1-1|TRBV5-1|-
CASSWAGTEAFF
TGCGCCAGCAGCTGGGCCGGGACTGAAGCTTTCTTT
>-|TRBJ2-2|TRBV2|-
CASSEEGYTGELFF
TGTGCCAGCAGTGAAGAGGGATATACCGGGGAGCTGTTTTTT
>-|TRBJ2-7|TRBV10-3|TRBD1
CAIRTGDGSYEQYF
TGTGCCATCAGGACAGGGGACGGCTCCTACGAGCAGTACTTC
>-|TRBJ2-7|TRBV14|-
CASSLIGGIPYEQYF
TGTGCCAGCAGCCTCATCGGGGGCATCCCATACGAGCAGTACTTC
>once|TRBJ2-7|TRBV30|TRBD2
CAWSVASGEYEQYF
TGTGCCTGGAGTGTCGCTAGCGGGGAGTACGAGCAGTACTTC
>-|TRBJ2-5|TRBV4-1|-
CASSQAPGETQYF
TGCGCCAGCAGCCAGGCTCCAGGAGAGACCCAGTACTTC
>-|TRBJ1-2|TRBV2|-
CASRAIGPPLDGYTF
TGTGCCAGCAGAGCTATCGGGCCTCCCTTGGATGGCTACACCTTC
>-|TRBJ2-7|TRBV5-1|-
CASTYGGQTYEQYF
TGCGCCAGCACCTACGGCGGCCAGACATACGAGCAGTACTTC
>-|TRBJ2-1|TRBV4-1|-
CASSLGGAWGNEQFF
TGCGCCAGCAGCCTGGGGGGGGCCTGGGGCAATGAGCAGTTCTTC
>-|TRBJ2-5|TRBV7-9|-
CASSLSQMWETQYF
TGTGCCAGCAGCTTAAGCCAAATGTGGGAGACCCAGTACTTC
>-|TRBJ2-3|TRBV7-8|-
CASSRGYSTDTQYF
TGTGCCAGCAGCCGAGGGTACAGCACAGATACGCAGTATTTT
>-|TRBJ2-5|TRBV7-8|-
CASSLHSANGGTQYF
TGTGCCAGCAGCTTACATTCCGCGAACGGGGGGACCCAGTACTTC
>-|TRBJ2-7|TRBV18|TRBD1
CASSASPDRVIYEQYF
TGTGCCAGCTCAGCCTCTCCGGACAGGGTAATCTACGAGCAGTACTTC
>-|TRBJ1-5|TRBV15|TRBD1
CATSRKGTGGRFNQPQHF
TGTGCCACCAGCCGAAAGGGGACAGGGGGCCGTTTCAATCAGCCCCAGCATTTT
>-|TRBJ2-5|TRBV2|TRBD2
CASKGLAGGPETQYF
TGTGCCAGCAAAGGATTAGCGGGGGGGCCGGAGACCCAGTACTTC
>-|TRBJ2-7|TRBV5-1|TRBD1
CASGGQHYEQYF
TGCGCCAGCGGGGGACAGCATTACGAGCAGTACTTC
>-|TRBJ1-5|TRBV11-2|-
CASSESGDNQPQHF
TGTGCCAGCAGCGAGTCAGGGGACAATCAGCCCCAGCATTTT